This T cell receptor (beta chain) was captured in a study of cytomegalovirus exposure and HLA in healthy donors. Notes on the study in general: That first-cohort TCR clusters tended to co-occur in the 130 or so validation repertoires was found in a later analysis.

Regarding this clone: The antigen is not known.

The method was immunoSEQ multiplex PCR; TCRdb's version includes in-frame clones alone and lacks a portion of them. The table has over 45,000 clones, 80% to 90% seen once. This CDR3 has 15 residues. Germline values: CDR1 SGHTA, CDR2 FQGNSA. The V end lost 6 bases, the J end lost 7 bases, and 22 bases lay between the germline ends. Sequencing input: PBMCs. The sequence derives from a woman aged 30 to 39 in good health and CMV-seronegative. The genes are TRBV7-2 and TRBJ2-7, with a weak D call TRBD2 (6 bases). The CDR3 bases are TGTGCCAGCAGACCACCCCGCGGTGGCGGGATAGAGCAGTACTTC. It specifies CASRPPRGGGIEQYF.